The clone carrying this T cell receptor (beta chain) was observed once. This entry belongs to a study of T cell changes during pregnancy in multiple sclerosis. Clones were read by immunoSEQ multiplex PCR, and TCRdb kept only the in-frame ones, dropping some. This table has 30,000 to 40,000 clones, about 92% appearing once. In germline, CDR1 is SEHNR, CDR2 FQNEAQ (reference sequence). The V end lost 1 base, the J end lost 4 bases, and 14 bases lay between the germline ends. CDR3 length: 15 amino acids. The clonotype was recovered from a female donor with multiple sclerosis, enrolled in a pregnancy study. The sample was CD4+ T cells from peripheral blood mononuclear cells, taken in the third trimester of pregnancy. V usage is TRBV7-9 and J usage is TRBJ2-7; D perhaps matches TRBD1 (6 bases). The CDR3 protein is CASSLGWGHSYEQYF. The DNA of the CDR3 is TGTGCCAGCAGCTTAGGATGGGGACACTCATACGAGCAGTACTTC.